This TCR beta chain was sequenced in a study of regulatory T cells in long-lasting Graves disease. Both iRepertoire HTBI primers and Arm-PCR of CDR3 regions were used to build the TCR beta libraries. MiXCR, run by TCRdb on the multiplex PCR reads, gives a single entry per CDR3 protein. The data hold about 200,000 distinct CDR3 sequences, with around 16% observed a single time. This clonotype was seen ten or more times. This sample's time point: newly diagnosed GD, antithyroid drugs for less than 3 months. RNA extracted from PBMCs served as the sequencing template. This TCR came from a female donor with Graves disease. The input for sequencing was peripheral blood mononuclear cells (PBMCs), taken at new diagnosis, from a patient treated with antithyroid drugs.

The CDR3 is CASSLLAGGNYEQYF. CDR3 bases: TGTGCCAGCTCACTACTAGCGGGGGGGAACTACGAGCAGTACTTC. This chain connects TRBV18 to TRBJ2-7; 13 nucleotides line up with TRBD2. Germline lookup yields CDR1 KGHSH and CDR2 LQKENI. The CDR3 length is 15 residues. Germline trimming cut 4 bases from V and 3 bases from J; bases unmatched to any gene: 3.